These 24 T cell receptor beta chains share one sample of origin, sequenced in a study of blood T cell repertoires in COVID-19. Profiling relied on immunoSEQ multiplex PCR, and the TCRdb table lists in-frame clones only, not all of them. The sample has roughly 190,000 clones, more than 75% seen once. The source material was peripheral blood. The receptors derive from a woman aged 55-70 years with COVID-19, enrolled during active disease.

The table lists this clone with a count of one. This chain joins TRBV7-2 and TRBJ2-5, with no clear D. The CDR3 runs to 12 residues. The germline V gene encodes CDR1 SGHTA and CDR2 FQGNSA. V lost 5 bases and J lost 5, with 9 bases in between. CDR3 DNA sequence: TGTGCCAGCAGCCCTTTGGCCGAGACCCAGTACTTC. This gives the protein CASSPLAETQYF.

This clone was recorded once. The junction and the germline gene differ at one end; a read error may be behind it. V and J are TRBV6-1 and TRBJ2-3, with 8 bases matching TRBD2. Germline V gene data show CDR1 as MNHNS and CDR2 as SASEGT. CDR3 length equals 19 residues. The CDR3 nucleotides read TGTGCCAGCACTGAAAGGAGCGGGGGTGGCTCCCTTAGCACAGATACGCAGTATTTT. Protein product: CASTERSGGGSLSTDTQYF.

The gene calls are TRBV5-1 and TRBJ2-2; 7 bases are shared with TRBD2. There are 16 residues in the CDR3. J was trimmed by 2 bases and V by 1 base; bases with no gene match: 5. The V gene's germline CDR1 is SGHRS and CDR2 YFSETQ. The CDR3, as DNA: TGCGCCAGCAGCTTGCTACCTAGCGGAAACACCGGGGAGCTGTTTTTT. This gives the protein CASSLLPSGNTGELFF.

The genes are TRBV24-1 and TRBJ2-1; 10 positions agree with TRBD2. The J segment lost 0 bases and the V segment lost 4 bases, leaving 8 bases of the junction unmatched. The CDR3 has 18 residues. Germline V gene lookup returns CDR1 KGHDR and CDR2 SFDVKD. In DNA form, the CDR3 reads TGTGCCACCAGTGACCCTACTACTAGCGGGAACTCCTACAATGAGCAGTTCTTC. Amino acid sequence: CATSDPTTSGNSYNEQFF.

The chain uses TRBV28 and TRBJ1-1; 9 nucleotides line up with TRBD1. V gave up 4 bases and J gave up 1 base; unmatched junction bases: 7. CDR1 is MDHEN, CDR2 SYDVKM, per germline. The CDR3 sequence is 16 residues long. The CDR3 reads CASSYGDRDGNTEAFF. DNA of the CDR3: TGTGCCAGCAGTTATGGGGACAGGGACGGGAACACTGAAGCTTTCTTT.

The chain combines TRBV7-9 with TRBJ2-2, with 14 bases matching TRBD2. With V trimmed by 3 bases and J by 7 bases, 7 bases remained unmatched. The CDR3 is 17 amino acids. CDR1 is SEHNR, CDR2 FQNEAQ, per germline (reference sequence). CDR3 DNA: TGTGCCAGCAGCTTTGGTGGACTAGCGGGAGGTATCGGGGAGCTGTTTTTT. This codes for CASSFGGLAGGIGELFF.

In its sample, this clone was seen a few times. The chain is built from TRBV5-1 and TRBJ2-7, with no clear D. The V end was cut by 4 bases, the J end by 1 base, with 9 bases between. The V gene's germline CDR1 is SGHRS and CDR2 YFSETQ. The CDR3 length is 13 residues. The CDR3 DNA sequence: TGCGCCAGCAGCCTGGACGGGTCCTACGAGCAGTACGTC. Protein: CASSLDGSYEQYV.

The V and J genes are TRBV5-4 and TRBJ2-1; D possibly corresponds to TRBD1 (6 bases). Germline V gene lookup returns CDR1 SGHNT and CDR2 YYREEE (reference sequence). The CDR3 is 15 residues long. Trimming stripped 0 bases from V and 7 bases from J, with 14 bases between. CDR3: CASSLGGQGINEQFF. CDR3 coding DNA: TGTGCCAGCAGCTTGGGAGGGCAGGGGATAAATGAGCAGTTCTTC.

The gene calls are TRBV7-6 and TRBJ1-5, with 7 bases that match TRBD1. CDR1 is SGHVS and CDR2 is FNYEAQ in the germline V gene. The CDR3 is made up of 16 amino acids. The junction had 4 bases not matched to a gene; V was cut back by 1 base and J by 1 base. The CDR3 loop is CASSLGARGSNQPQHF. The CDR3 DNA is TGTGCCAGCAGCTTAGGTGCCAGGGGGAGCAATCAGCCCCAGCATTTT.

Regarding this clone: Other DNA sequences of this sample code for an identical CDR3. The V and J genes are TRBV4-3 and TRBJ2-1, with 10 bases matching TRBD2. Germline loops: CDR1 LGHNA, CDR2 YSLEER. The V gene end was trimmed by 3 bases and the J gene end by 4 bases; junction bases not matched to a gene: 6. This CDR3 spans 16 amino acids. CDR3 residues: CASSHLRTSGYNEQFF. The CDR3 DNA follows: TGCGCCAGCAGCCATCTCCGGACTAGCGGTTACAATGAGCAGTTCTTC.

The chain is built from TRBV3-1 (or the pseudogene TRBV3-2) and TRBJ1-1; D possibly corresponds to TRBD1 (5 bases). The CDR3 runs 14 residues. Germline CDR1 LGHDT, CDR2 YNNKEL (reference sequence). V was pared by 2 bases and J by 4 bases, with 11 bases between. CDR3 region: CASSQRERGTEAFF. DNA for the CDR3: TGTGCCAGCAGCCAAAGGGAAAGGGGCACTGAAGCTTTCTTT.

The chain joins TRBV20-1 to TRBJ2-7; 11 bases map to TRBD2. This CDR3 has 17 residues. Per the germline V gene, CDR1 is DFQATT and CDR2 is SNEGSKA (reference sequence). With V trimmed by 3 bases and J by 3 bases, 13 bases remained unmatched. The CDR3, as DNA: TGCAGTGCTAGTGCTCCTACTAGCGGGAGTCCCTACTACGAGCAGTACTTC. As protein: CSASAPTSGSPYYEQYF.

The rearrangement uses TRBV28 and TRBJ1-2, with 8 positions matching TRBD1. J gave up 4 bases and V 2 bases, and 9 bases lay outside the gene matches. Germline V gene data show CDR1 as MDHEN and CDR2 as SYDVKM. This CDR3 has 16 amino acids. The CDR3 DNA sequence: TGTGCCAGCAGTTTAGGGGGCAGGGGGCTAAGCTATGGCTACACCTTC. Residues: CASSLGGRGLSYGYTF.

V gene TRBV7-2 combines with J gene TRBJ2-5; TRBD2 matches 16 bases. The J segment lost 1 base and the V segment lost 4 bases, leaving 6 bases of the junction unmatched. CDR3 size: 18 residues. Germline V gene lookup returns CDR1 SGHTA and CDR2 FQGNSA. CDR3 nucleotides: TGTGCCAGCAGCTCCCCGGGACTAGCGGGAGGGGGCCAAGAGACCCAGTACTTC. Translated: CASSSPGLAGGGQETQYF.

This clone was seen only a few times. This same CDR3 is encoded by further DNA sequences in the sample. The V call is TRBV5-1, the J call TRBJ2-2; 9 bases fit TRBD2. V dropped 0 bases and J dropped 2; count of bases not matched to a gene: 2. Germline values: CDR1 SGHRS, CDR2 YFSETQ. There are 16 residues in the CDR3. The CDR3 region has the DNA TGCGCCAGCAGCTTGGGAGCGGGAGGAAACACCGGGGAGCTGTTTTTT. It codes for CASSLGAGGNTGELFF.

The CDR3 nucleotides are TGCGCCAGCAGCCAACAGACAGGGATCCGGGAGACCCAGTACTTC. Amino acids: CASSQQTGIRETQYF. The chain links TRBV4-3 to TRBJ2-5; 7 bases are a match to TRBD1. The CDR3 is 15 residues long. V lost 2 bases and J lost 5; bases outside the gene matches: 8. The germline V gene has CDR1 LGHNA and CDR2 YSLEER.

CDR3 in DNA: TGTGCCAGCAGTCAGCAGGGGCGAACTTCACCCCTCCACTTT. Translated, it gives CASSQQGRTSPLHF. The rearrangement uses TRBV25-1 and TRBJ1-6; D perhaps matches TRBD1 (6 bases). Germline CDR1 and CDR2: MGHDK and SYGVNS. V lost 5 bases to trimming and J lost 9 bases, with 14 bases between them. This CDR3 spans 14 amino acids.

V is TRBV19 and J is TRBJ2-2; D is unclear. CDR1 LNHDA and CDR2 SQIVND come from the germline V gene (reference sequence). The V end was cut by 3 bases, the J end by 4 bases, with 6 bases between. The CDR3 is 13 amino acids. The CDR3 region has the DNA TGTGCCAGTAGTATCGCGTCCACCGGGGAGCTGTTTTTT. Translation: CASSIASTGELFF.

V gene TRBV4-2 combines with J gene TRBJ1-4; TRBD1 is a possible D gene (6 bases). There are 15 residues in the CDR3. V was clipped by 2 bases and J by 5 bases, with 12 bases between them. Germline-derived CDR1 and CDR2 are LGHNA and YNFKEQ. In nucleotides, the CDR3 is TGTGCCAGCAGCCAACCTGGACAGCTCAATGAAAAACTGTTTTTT. Amino acids: CASSQPGQLNEKLFF.

The chain employs TRBV7-8 and TRBJ2-7; maybe TRBD1 (5 bases). CDR1 and CDR2 (germline): SGHVS, FQNEAQ. The CDR3 runs to 15 residues. Trimming took 1 base from V and 2 from J, leaving 12 bases between them. CDR3: CASSLVADTAYEQYF. The CDR3 region has the DNA TGTGCCAGCAGCTTAGTTGCGGACACAGCCTACGAGCAGTACTTC.

The rearrangement joins TRBV18 to TRBJ1-2; TRBD1 agrees at 9 bases. The CDR3 is 17 residues long. V was clipped by 5 bases and J by 8 bases; unmatched bases: 18. Germline V gives CDR1 KGHSH, CDR2 LQKENI. Here the CDR3 DNA reads TGTGCCAGCTCAGGGGACAGGGCCGGCGCGGGTTTGGCAGGCTACACCTTC. Its translation: CASSGDRAGAGLAGYTF.

This clone came up a few times. The rearrangement uses TRBV27 and TRBJ2-1; possible D gene TRBD2, 6 bases. The V and J ends lost 3 bases and 2 bases respectively, with 8 bases between them. This CDR3 has 14 amino acids. The germline CDR1 and CDR2 sequences are MNHEY and SMNVEV (reference sequence). CDR3 residues: CASSFSGAYNEQFF. For the CDR3, the DNA is TGTGCCAGCAGTTTTTCGGGAGCCTACAATGAGCAGTTCTTC.

The V gene is TRBV5-5, the J gene TRBJ2-2; D perhaps matches TRBD1 (7 bases). Germline values: CDR1 SGHKS, CDR2 YYEKEE (reference sequence). This CDR3 region has 15 residues. Deletions cut 0 bases from V and 5 bases from J, with 11 bases between. The CDR3 DNA reads TGTGCCAGCAGCTTGGGTCCAGGGGGGACCGGGGAGCTGTTTTTT. The encoded protein is CASSLGPGGTGELFF.

The rearrangement joins TRBV6-5 to TRBJ1-5, with TRBD1 as a possible D gene (6 bases). The CDR3 covers 14 residues. The ends were cut back, 7 bases at V and 3 bases at J, with 13 bases in the middle. Looked up from germline, CDR1 is MNHEY and CDR2 is SVGAGI. Written as DNA, the CDR3 is TGTGCCAGCAACCCGGGACAAGTCAATCAGCCCCAGCATTTT. This sequence encodes CASNPGQVNQPQHF.